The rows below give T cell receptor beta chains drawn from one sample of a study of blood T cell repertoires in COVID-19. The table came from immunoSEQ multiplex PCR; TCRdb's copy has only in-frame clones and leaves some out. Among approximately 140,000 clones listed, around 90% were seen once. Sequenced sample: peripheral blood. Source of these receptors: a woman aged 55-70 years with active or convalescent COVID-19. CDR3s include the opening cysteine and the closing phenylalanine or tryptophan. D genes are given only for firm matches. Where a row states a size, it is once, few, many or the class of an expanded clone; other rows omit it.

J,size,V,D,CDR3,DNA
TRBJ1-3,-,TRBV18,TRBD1,CASSPDRESGNTIYF,TGTGCCAGCTCGCCGGACAGGGAGTCTGGAAACACCATATATTTT
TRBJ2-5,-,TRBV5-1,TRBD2,CASSFQVAGDQETQYF,TGCGCCAGCAGCTTTCAGGTAGCGGGGGACCAAGAGACCCAGTACTTC
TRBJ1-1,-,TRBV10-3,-,CAISETSDTEAFF,TGTGCCATCAGTGAGACAAGCGACACTGAAGCTTTCTTT
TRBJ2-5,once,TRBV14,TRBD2,CASSQGASGGARETQYF,TGTGCCAGCAGCCAAGGCGCGAGCGGGGGGGCCCGCGAGACCCAGTACTTC
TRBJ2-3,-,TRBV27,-,CASSFRRVQYF,TGTGCCAGCAGTTTCCGACGGGTTCAGTATTTT
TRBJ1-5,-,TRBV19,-,CASSIVRQGNQPQHF,TGTGCCAGTAGTATAGTAAGGCAGGGGAATCAGCCCCAGCATTTT
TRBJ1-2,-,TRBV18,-,CASSPTGREGYTF,TGTGCCAGCTCACCAACGGGGAGAGAGGGCTACACCTTC
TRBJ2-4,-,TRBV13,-,CASSYFSGNIQYF,TGTGCCAGCAGCTACTTTTCCGGGAACATTCAGTACTTC
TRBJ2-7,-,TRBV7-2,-,CASSTAAVPIWQYF,TGTGCCAGCAGCACCGCCGCCGTTCCTATATGGCAGTACTTC
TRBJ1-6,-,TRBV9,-,CASSAYGLSVDSPLHF,TGTGCCAGCAGCGCCTACGGACTGTCCGTTGATTCACCCCTCCACTTT
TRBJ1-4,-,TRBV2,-,CASMHSATNEKLFF,TGTGCCAGCATGCACAGTGCAACTAATGAAAAACTGTTTTTT
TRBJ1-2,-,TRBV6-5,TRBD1,CASKMTGTYGYTF,TGTGCCAGCAAGATGACAGGGACCTATGGCTACACCTTC
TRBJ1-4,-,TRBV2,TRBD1,CASSARWTGGPQVEKLFF,TGTGCCAGCAGCGCCCGCTGGACAGGGGGCCCCCAGGTTGAAAAACTGTTTTTT
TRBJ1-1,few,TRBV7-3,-,CASSDTVNTEAFF,TGTGCCAGCAGCGACACAGTGAACACTGAAGCTTTCTTT
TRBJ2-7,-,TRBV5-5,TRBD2,CASSFIAGGPYEQYF,TGTGCCAGCAGCTTTATCGCGGGGGGGCCCTACGAGCAGTACTTC
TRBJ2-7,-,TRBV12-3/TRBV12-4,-,CASRATGYEQYF,TGTGCCAGCAGAGCTACAGGCTACGAGCAGTACTTC
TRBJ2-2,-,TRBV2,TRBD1,CASSEMGQLTGELFF,TGTGCCAGCAGTGAAATGGGACAGCTGACCGGGGAGCTGTTTTTT
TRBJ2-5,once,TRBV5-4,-,CASSMGGTNQETQYF,TGTGCCAGCAGCATGGGGGGGACAAACCAAGAGACCCAGTACTTC
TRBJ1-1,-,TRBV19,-,CASSPWTRATAFF,TGTGCCAGTAGTCCCTGGACCAGGGCAACGGCTTTCTTT
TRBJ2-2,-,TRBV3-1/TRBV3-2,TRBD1,CASRPGQENTGELFF,TGTGCCAGCAGGCCGGGACAGGAAAACACCGGGGAGCTGTTTTTT
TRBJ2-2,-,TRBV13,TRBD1,CASSPGTGGSGGELFF,TGTGCCAGCAGCCCCGGGACAGGGGGCTCCGGTGGGGAGCTGTTTTTT
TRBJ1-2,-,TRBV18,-,CASSQFPDSLLNYGYTF,TGTGCCAGCTCACAATTTCCGGACAGCCTACTTAACTATGGCTACACCTTC
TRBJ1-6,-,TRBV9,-,CASSETSSYNSPLHF,TGTGCCAGCAGCGAAACGAGCTCCTATAATTCACCCCTCCACTTT
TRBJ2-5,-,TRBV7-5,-,CARSPRLAGETQYF,TGTGCCAGAAGCCCGCGACTAGCGGGAGAGACCCAGTACTTC
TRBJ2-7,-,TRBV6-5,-,CASSYDVGASYEQYF,TGTGCCAGCAGTTACGATGTTGGAGCTTCCTACGAGCAGTACTTC
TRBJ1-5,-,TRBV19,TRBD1,CAIGQGASQPQHF,TGTGCCATCGGACAGGGGGCGAGTCAGCCCCAGCATTTT
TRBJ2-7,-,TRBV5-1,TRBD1,CASSLETGTGAYEQYF,TGCGCCAGCAGCCTCGAAACCGGGACAGGGGCCTACGAGCAGTACTTC
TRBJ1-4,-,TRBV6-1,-,CASSDGEFNEKLFF,TGTGCCAGCAGTGATGGAGAATTTAATGAAAAACTGTTTTTT
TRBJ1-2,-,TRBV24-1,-,CATSSGPDYGYTF,TGTGCCACCAGTAGCGGACCCGACTATGGCTACACCTTC
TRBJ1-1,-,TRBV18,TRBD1,CASSANRDRVTEAFF,TGTGCCAGCTCAGCGAACCGGGACAGGGTCACTGAAGCTTTCTTT
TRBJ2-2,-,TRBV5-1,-,CASSLGGLDTGELFF,TGCGCCAGCAGCTTGGGGGGGCTTGACACCGGGGAGCTGTTTTTT
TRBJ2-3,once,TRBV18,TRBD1,CASSLWDRGAVDTQYF,TGTGCCAGCTCACTCTGGGACAGGGGCGCGGTAGATACGCAGTATTTT
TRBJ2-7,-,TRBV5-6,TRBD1,CASSPGTGYYEQYF,TGTGCCAGCAGCCCCGGGACAGGGTATTACGAGCAGTACTTC
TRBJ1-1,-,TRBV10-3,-,CAISERIGETEAFF,TGTGCCATCAGTGAGAGAATAGGAGAGACTGAAGCTTTCTTT
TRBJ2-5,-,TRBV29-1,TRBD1,CSGRTGEGETQYF,TGCAGCGGAAGGACAGGGGAGGGGGAGACCCAGTACTTC
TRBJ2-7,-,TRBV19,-,CASSKDTATSYEQYF,TGTGCCAGTAGCAAGGACACCGCAACCTCCTACGAGCAGTACTTC
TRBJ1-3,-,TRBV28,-,CASSPIDNSGNTIYF,TGTGCCAGCAGTCCGATTGACAACTCTGGAAACACCATATATTTT
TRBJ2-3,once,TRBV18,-,CASSPRRSTDTQYF,TGTGCCAGCTCCCCGAGGAGGAGCACAGATACGCAGTATTTT
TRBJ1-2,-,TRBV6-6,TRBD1,CASSRDRSARGEGYTF,TGTGCCAGCAGTAGGGACAGGAGCGCCCGGGGAGAGGGCTACACCTTC
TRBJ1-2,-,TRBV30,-,CAWSARVRGAQGYTF,TGTGCCTGGAGTGCCCGAGTGCGGGGGGCGCAGGGCTACACCTTC
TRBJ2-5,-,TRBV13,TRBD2,CASSQGLAGVAHF,TGTGCCAGCAGCCAGGGACTAGCGGGGGTTGCGCACTTC
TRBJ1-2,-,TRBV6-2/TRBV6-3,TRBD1,CASSSRTGEYGYTF,TGTGCCAGCAGTTCCCGGACAGGAGAATATGGCTACACCTTC
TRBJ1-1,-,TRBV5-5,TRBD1,CASSLKGTGDSNTEAFF,TGTGCCAGCAGCTTAAAGGGGACAGGGGATTCTAACACTGAAGCTTTCTTT
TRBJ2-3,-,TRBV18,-,CASSLSGIEADTQYF,TGTGCCAGCTCACTATCCGGGATCGAAGCAGATACGCAGTATTTT
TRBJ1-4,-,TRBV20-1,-,CSAAGNEKLFF,TGCAGTGCCGCCGGTAATGAAAAACTGTTTTTT
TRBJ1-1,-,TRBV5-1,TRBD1,CASSLLGQADTEAFF,TGCGCCAGCAGCCTATTGGGACAGGCAGATACTGAAGCTTTCTTT
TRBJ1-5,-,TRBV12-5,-,CASGPTGFANQPQHF,TGTGCTAGTGGTCCTACAGGGTTCGCCAATCAGCCCCAGCATTTT
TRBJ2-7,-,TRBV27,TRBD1,CASSRQGYYEQYF,TGTGCCAGCAGTCGACAGGGGTACTACGAGCAGTACTTC
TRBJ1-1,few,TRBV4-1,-,CASSRGMWEPEAFF,TGCGCCAGCAGCCGCGGCATGTGGGAGCCTGAAGCTTTCTTT